These 24 T cell receptor beta chains were all obtained from the same sample, sequenced in a study of Ad26.COV2.S vaccination and SARS-CoV-2 variants (TCRdb year 2021). The receptor library was made with the immunoSEQ multiplex PCR assay. TCRdb's version of the immuneACCESS table is confined to in-frame rearrangements and falls short of the full clone set. An unresolved V gene accounts for under half of the shortfall where checked; the remainder is of unknown origin. This sample has roughly 400,000 clones in its table, and about 92% of those were observed once. The ten largest account for roughly 4% of the sample. Read against the paper, the sample's treatment or condition label means: roughly 18 received Ad26.COV2.S at low or high dose, single or two shots; five or six received placebo; per-sample allocation not given. For vaccine and placebo recipients, the sequenced repertoires came from samples collected on day 63 after the first injection.

This specimen consisted of peripheral blood, obtained in a trial of Ad26.COV2.S vaccine versus placebo. The receptors shown here come from a person aged 18 to 59 who received the Ad26.COV2.S COVID-19 vaccine or a placebo.

V and J are TRBV3-1 (or the pseudogene TRBV3-2) and TRBJ2-1; 10 bases line up with TRBD1. Trimming at V came to 5 bases and at J to 0 bases, leaving 4 bases not matched to a gene. Germline V gives CDR1 LGHDT, CDR2 YNNKEL (reference sequence). The CDR3 runs 16 residues. The CDR3 sequence is CASSFRTGGSYNEQFF. CDR3 nucleotide sequence: TGTGCCAGCAGCTTTCGGACAGGGGGCTCCTACAATGAGCAGTTCTTC.

In its sample, this clone was seen once. The chain is built from TRBV7-3 and TRBJ2-2, with unresolved D. The V end was cut by 2 bases, the J end by 4 bases, with 17 bases between. Per the germline V gene, CDR1 is SGHTA and CDR2 is FQGTGA. The CDR3 runs 17 residues. Written as DNA, the CDR3 is TGTGCCAGCAGCTTAGAGAGGCTAGGCGGTCGCACCGGGGAGCTGTTTTTT. This codes for CASSLERLGGRTGELFF.

The table lists this clone with a count of one. The chain couples TRBV15 to TRBJ2-6; no definite D call. The germline gives CDR1 LNHNV, CDR2 YYDKDF (reference sequence). With 1 base removed from V and 4 bases from J, the gap between germline ends came to 8 bases. The CDR3 contains 15 residues. In DNA, the CDR3 is TGTGCCACCAGCAGAGCTGGGTCCGGGGCCAACGTCCTGACTTTC. It codes for CATSRAGSGANVLTF.

This chain joins TRBV29-1 and TRBJ2-3; 9 positions match TRBD1. There are 15 residues in the CDR3. Germline CDR1 and CDR2: SQVTM and ANQGSEA. V trimming: 6 bases; J trimming: 2 bases; junction bases outside the gene matches: 9. DNA of the CDR3: TGCAGCGTGGTTGGGGACAGGGCGAACACAGATACGCAGTATTTT. This gives the protein CSVVGDRANTDTQYF.

V is TRBV7-9 and J is TRBJ2-3, with D possibly being TRBD1 (7 bases). The CDR3 sequence is 13 residues long. The ends were cut back, 7 bases at V and 4 bases at J, with 12 bases in the middle. The germline CDR1 and CDR2 sequences are SEHNR and FQNEAQ (reference sequence). The CDR3 reads CASTEGAADTQYF. The CDR3 bases are TGTGCCAGCACGGAGGGGGCTGCAGATACGCAGTATTTT. Together with reference TRBV7-9 and TRBJ2-3, the CDR3 gives the full variable domain: DTGVSQNPRHKITKRGQNVTFRCDPISEHNRLYWYRQTLGQGPEFLTYFQNEAQLEKSRLLSDRFSAERPKGSFSTLEIQRTEQGDSAMYLCASTEGAADTQYFGPGTRLTVL.

The genes are TRBV27 and TRBJ1-1; weak D call: TRBD1 (5 bases). Germline CDR1 and CDR2: MNHEY and SMNVEV (reference sequence). Between the trimmed V and J ends, which lost 8 bases and 4 bases, there was a span of 20 bases. The CDR3 sequence is 15 residues long. CDR3 DNA: TGTGCCAGCCTGCGCGGGAGGGGTTTAGGCACTGAAGCTTTCTTT. Protein: CASLRGRGLGTEAFF.

CDR3 residues: CASNPIAGRTDTQYF. The CDR3 DNA follows: TGTGCCAGCAACCCTATAGCGGGGCGCACAGATACGCAGTATTTT. The rearrangement links TRBV9 to TRBJ2-3, with TRBD2 matching over 8 bases. The V segment lost 6 bases and the J segment 1 base; nucleotides outside the gene matches: 7. Germline assignment: CDR1 SGDLS and CDR2 YYNGEE. The CDR3 has 15 residues.

This rearrangement joins TRBV21-1 to TRBJ2-7; the table calls TRBD2, which could not be checked here. TRBV21-1 is a pseudogene segment. The CDR3 loop spans 19 amino acids. This CDR3 is CASSKFNGSKIAIYYEQYF. Written as DNA, the CDR3 is TGTGCCAGCAGCAAATTTAACGGGAGTAAAATTGCTATTTATTACGAGCAGTACTTC.

This chain links TRBV4-2 with TRBJ2-3; 9 positions match TRBD2. V shed 4 bases and J 0 bases; nucleotides not matched to a gene: 5. Germline values: CDR1 LGHNA, CDR2 YNFKEQ. The CDR3 runs to 16 residues. The CDR3 DNA sequence: TGTGCCAGCAGCCTCCAGACTAGCGGTAGCACAGATACGCAGTATTTT. Amino acids: CASSLQTSGSTDTQYF.

CDR3 in amino acids: CASSLVFYEQFF. In nucleotides, the CDR3 is TGTGCCAGCAGCTTAGTCTTCTATGAGCAGTTCTTC. The chain combines TRBV7-8 with TRBJ2-1; D is uncertain. Trimming left V 1 base short and J 8 bases short, with 6 bases between. Germline V gene sequence: CDR1 SGHVS, CDR2 FQNEAQ. CDR3 length: 12 residues.

The J gene is TRBJ2-2, the V gene TRBV6-1, with 9 bases that match TRBD1. V was clipped by 3 bases and J by 6 bases; unmatched bases: 2. This CDR3 is 14 amino acids long. The germline V gene has CDR1 MNHNS and CDR2 SASEGT. DNA of the CDR3: TGTGCCAGCAGTGACACAGGGGGCGCCGGGGAGCTGTTTTTT. It specifies CASSDTGGAGELFF.

The chain carries TRBV28 and TRBJ1-2; D is uncertain. V was cut by 8 bases and J by 2 bases, with 6 bases left in between. Looked up from germline, CDR1 is MDHEN and CDR2 is SYDVKM. The CDR3 sequence is 11 residues long. The CDR3 protein is CASALNYGYTF. The CDR3 region has the DNA TGTGCCAGCGCGCTAAACTATGGCTACACCTTC.

The rearrangement joins TRBV30 to TRBJ1-1; D gene uncertain. V shed 5 bases and J shed 3 bases, with 10 bases lying between them. This CDR3 contains 12 residues. Germline V gene lookup returns CDR1 GTSNPN and CDR2 SVGIG (reference sequence). CDR3 amino acids: CAWLDGYTEAFF. For the CDR3, the DNA is TGTGCCTGGTTGGACGGATACACTGAAGCTTTCTTT.

The V call is TRBV4-3, the J call TRBJ2-1; 12 bases line up with TRBD2. This CDR3 has 15 residues. Germline V gene lookup returns CDR1 LGHNA and CDR2 YSLEER. J gave up 7 bases and V 4 bases, and 5 bases lay outside the gene matches. CDR3 amino acids: CASSPGTSGLNEQFF. The CDR3 nucleotides read TGCGCCAGCAGCCCGGGGACTAGCGGGTTGAATGAGCAGTTCTTC.

The chain links TRBV7-2 to TRBJ1-2; D perhaps matches TRBD1 (6 bases). CDR1 is SGHTA, CDR2 FQGNSA, per germline. The ends were cut back, 0 bases at V and 6 bases at J, with 11 bases in the middle. CDR3 size: 14 residues. CDR3 in DNA: TGTGCCAGCAGCTTAGCAGGGGGACCGAATGGCTACACCTTC. Translating it yields CASSLAGGPNGYTF.

The DNA for the CDR3 is TGTGCCAGCAGCGGTGGGACTAGCTGGCCCTACGAGCAGTACTTC. Protein product: CASSGGTSWPYEQYF. The chain has TRBV9 and TRBJ2-7, with 9 bases fitting TRBD2. V lost 3 bases, J lost 2 bases, and 6 bases stayed unmatched. The CDR3 spans 15 residues. CDR1 and CDR2 from the germline V gene are SGDLS and YYNGEE.

This chain links TRBV5-1 with TRBJ2-3, with D possibly matching TRBD2 (5 bases). CDR1 and CDR2 from the germline V gene are SGHRS and YFSETQ. This CDR3 is built from 13 residues. V was pared by 2 bases and J by 6 bases, with 10 bases between. CDR3 coding DNA: TGCGCCAGCAGCTTCCCGGGGTGGGATACGCAGTATTTT. The encoded protein is CASSFPGWDTQYF.

CDR3 in amino acids: CASVTAGAYEQYF. CDR3 sequence (DNA): TGTGCCAGCGTGACGGCAGGGGCCTACGAGCAGTACTTC. V and J are TRBV2 and TRBJ2-7; weak D call: TRBD1 (6 bases). V was trimmed by 8 bases and J by 2 bases, leaving 13 bases between them. This CDR3 spans 13 amino acids. The germline CDR1 and CDR2 sequences are SNHLY and FYNNEI. The full variable domain, in which reference TRBV2 and TRBJ2-7 provide the parts outside the CDR3, is EPEVTQTPSHQVTQMGQEVILRCVPISNHLYFYWYRQILGQKVEFLVSFYNNEISEKSEIFDDQFSVERPDGSNFTLKIRSTKLEDSAMYFCASVTAGAYEQYFGPGTRLTVT.

This clone was seen only once. J is TRBJ2-3 and V is TRBV7-2, with D maybe TRBD1 (5 bases). V gave up 1 base and J gave up 6 bases, with 14 bases separating them. Germline CDR1 SGHTA, CDR2 FQGNSA. The CDR3 sequence is 15 residues long. CDR3 sequence (DNA): TGTGCCAGCAGCTTAGAAGCGTCAGGGCTGGATACGCAGTATTTT. Residues: CASSLEASGLDTQYF.

The chain employs TRBV14 and TRBJ1-6; D call uncertain. V was cut by 3 bases and J by 4 bases, with 4 bases left in between. CDR3 length: 13 residues. The germline gives CDR1 SGHDN, CDR2 FVKESK. CDR3 protein: CASSQLYNSPLHF. CDR3 DNA sequence: TGTGCCAGCAGCCAGCTTTATAATTCACCCCTCCACTTT.

This clone was seen a few times. V gene TRBV11-2 combines with J gene TRBJ2-7; the D is unclear. Germline loops: CDR1 SGHAT, CDR2 FQNNGV. CDR3 size: 12 residues. Trimming removed 3 bases from V and 7 bases from J, with 10 bases in between. DNA of the CDR3: TGTGCCAGCAGCTTGGGTCCTTGGGAGCAGTACTTC. This sequence encodes CASSLGPWEQYF.

J is TRBJ2-3 and V is TRBV10-3, with TRBD1 matching over 8 bases. Trimming removed 6 bases from V and 2 bases from J; junction bases left unmatched: 13. This CDR3 is built from 17 residues. Germline-derived CDR1 and CDR2 are ENHRY and SYGVKD. CDR3 sequence (DNA): TGTGCCATCAGCCGGGACAGGTGGGATCCAGACACAGATACGCAGTATTTT. Residues: CAISRDRWDPDTDTQYF.

This clone appeared a single time. The J gene is TRBJ2-3, the V gene TRBV28; 12 positions agree with TRBD2. Germline CDR1 MDHEN, CDR2 SYDVKM. V shed 4 bases and J 0 bases; nucleotides not matched to a gene: 2. The CDR3 has 16 amino acids. The CDR3, as DNA: TGTGCCAGCAGTTGGGGACTAGCGGGTAGCACAGATACGCAGTATTTT. It codes for CASSWGLAGSTDTQYF.

The J gene is TRBJ1-2, the V gene TRBV10-3; TRBD1 matches 11 bases. Germline CDR1 reads ENHRY; CDR2 reads SYGVKD. The CDR3 is made up of 13 amino acids. With V trimmed by 6 bases and J by 8 bases, 5 bases remained unmatched. In nucleotides, the CDR3 is TGTGCCATCAGCGGGACAGGGGGATACGGCTACACCTTC. It yields the protein CAISGTGGYGYTF.